This T cell receptor beta chain was documented in a study of Graves' ophthalmopathy and Graves' hyperthyroidism. This clonotype was recorded many times. The antigen is not known. The CDR3 extends over 15 amino acids. Germline-derived CDR1 and CDR2 are MDHEN and SYDVKM. J gave up 8 bases and V 6 bases, and 13 bases lay outside the gene matches. Study results and limitations: Ophthalmopathy cases were distinguished from stable hyperthyroidism by a 13-signature model, reaching around 88% sensitivity and approximately 81% specificity. The model's ophthalmopathy progression predictions had just under 71% sensitivity and about 72% specificity.

Ophthalmopathy absent within 18 months of follow-up marked hyperthyroidism as stable. Hyperthyroidism patients had new diagnoses, durations under 2 months, and ages of 18 to 65. Amplification of TCR beta CDR3 regions used RNA transcripts. HTBI-primed RT-PCR formed the first round, and a multiplex PCR formed the second. TCRdb called the multiplex PCR reads again in MiXCR, with one record for every CDR3 protein. The table has hundreds of thousands of distinct CDR3 sequences, about a fifth seen once. The sequencing input was peripheral blood. The V gene is TRBV28, the J gene TRBJ1-2; 9 bases agree with TRBD1. The receptor was isolated from a woman aged 18-35 years with stable Graves' hyperthyroidism. Some clones in this sample may be carry-over from other donors' samples. The CDR3 loop reads CASSIVPGQGVGYTF. The CDR3 bases are TGTGCCAGCAGCATCGTCCCGGGACAGGGAGTAGGCTACACCTTC.